This T cell receptor beta chain was captured by sequencing in a study of control samples from healthy donors and cancer patients. This clone is a singleton in its sample. Trimming left V 2 bases short and J 6 bases short, with 11 bases between. Germline V gene lookup returns CDR1 MNHNS and CDR2 SASEGT. The CDR3 has 14 amino acids. TCRdb's copy holds only in-frame clones and misses some; the assay was immunoSEQ multiplex PCR. The table records some 160,000 clones, more than 85% of them present only once. This clonotype was sampled from a woman in her twenties or thirties in good health. The rearrangement links TRBV6-1 to TRBJ2-4; D ambiguous. Sequencing was performed on blood. Here the CDR3 DNA reads TGTGCCAGCAGTGAAACGCCAATAGGAAACATTCAGTACTTC. It translates to CASSETPIGNIQYF.